The present T cell receptor (beta chain) was sequenced within a study of T cells in Graves' hyperthyroidism and ophthalmopathy. Broader study findings: Most clonotypes that expanded in the thyroid above 0.001 also showed up in blood. Ophthalmopathy was model-predicted a median about six months pre-onset.

The ends lost 3 bases at V and 5 bases at J; junction bases unmatched: 1. Germline-derived CDR1 and CDR2 are LNHDA and SQIVND (reference sequence). This CDR3 has 13 amino acids. Comments on this clonotype: Its target is unknown.

Amplified regions were TCR beta CDR3 sequences from RNA transcripts. Carried out on the TCR CDR3, a first-round RT-PCR used the HTBI primer set. TCRdb re-called the multiplex PCR reads through MiXCR, storing one row per CDR3 protein. The repertoire has approximately 690,000 distinct CDR3 sequences, around 21% of them found once; the top ten carry 34%. The chain couples TRBV19 to TRBJ1-1; 9 bases are shared with TRBD1. The sequenced sample was blood. The sequence was collected from a man younger than 40 with Graves' ophthalmopathy. CDR3 nucleotide sequence: TGTGCCAGTAGTATGACAGGGGGGACTGAAGCTTTCTTT. It yields the protein CASSMTGGTEAFF.